Detailed here is one T cell receptor beta chain. The sample belongs to a study of blood T cell repertoires in COVID-19. Study-wide background: T cells, B-cell-depleted T cells, or PBMCs supplied cDNA or gDNA.

Study members were between roughly 18 and 89 years old and lived in 24 US regions. Clinical history reported by participants formed the basis on which cohorts were assigned. Looked up from germline, CDR1 is SNHLY and CDR2 is FYNNEI. This CDR3 is built from 14 residues. Trimming shortened V by 7 bases and J by 2 bases, and 14 bases separated the two germline ends. In the original processing: Amplification of reference gene primers provided the estimated nucleated cell counts. The table came from immunoSEQ multiplex PCR; TCRdb's copy has only in-frame clones and leaves some out. Clone size and the V and J calls come from that table; the DNA yielded D and trimming. Seen here are around 300,000 clones, roughly 90% observed once, and the top ten hold about 1.7%.

The sequenced sample was PBMCs or T cells enriched from blood (not recorded which). The rearrangement uses TRBV2 and TRBJ1-1, with D possibly being TRBD1 (6 bases). This TCR came from a woman aged 40 to 50 who had recovered from COVID-19. This chain's CDR3 is CASNLQGGNTEAFF. The CDR3 DNA sequence: TGTGCCAGCAATCTACAGGGTGGAAACACTGAAGCTTTCTTT.